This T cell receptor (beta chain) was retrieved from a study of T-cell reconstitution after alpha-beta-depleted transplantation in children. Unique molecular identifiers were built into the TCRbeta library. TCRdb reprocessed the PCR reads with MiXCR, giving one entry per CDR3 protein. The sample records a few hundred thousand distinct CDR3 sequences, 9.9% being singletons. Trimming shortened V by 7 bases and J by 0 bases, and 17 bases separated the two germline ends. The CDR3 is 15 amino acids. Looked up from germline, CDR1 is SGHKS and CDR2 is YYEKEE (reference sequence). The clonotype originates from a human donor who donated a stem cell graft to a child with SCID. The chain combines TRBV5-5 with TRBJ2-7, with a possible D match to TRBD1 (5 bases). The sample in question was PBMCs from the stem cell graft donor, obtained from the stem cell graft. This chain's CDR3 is CASGLTWGSSYEQYF. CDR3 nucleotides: TGTGCCAGCGGCCTCACTTGGGGCAGCTCCTACGAGCAGTACTTC.